The clone carrying this T cell receptor beta chain was found a few times. Repertoires were generated with immunoSEQ multiplex PCR, while TCRdb's copy carries only in-frame clones and drops some. The repertoire holds 150,000 to 200,000 clones, about 88% seen once, with 20% to 25% in the top ten. Participant ages covered 18 to 89 years across 24 US areas. Participant-given clinical history determined each cohort assignment. V lost 0 bases and J lost 3; bases outside the gene matches: 3. The germline CDR1 and CDR2 sequences are SGHAT and FQNNGV. The CDR3 runs 15 residues. The sample originates from a study of blood T cell repertoires in COVID-19. About the study: Cohort 3 recovery required two negative PCRs, clearance, or symptom resolution.

The material sequenced was PBMCs or T cells enriched from blood (not recorded which). The TCR was taken from a woman between 40 and 55 years old in a cohort exposed to, infected with or recovered from COVID-19 (not recorded which). This sequence joins TRBV11-2 and TRBJ2-7, with 9 bases that match TRBD2. CDR3 in amino acids: CASSLELAGNYEQYF. Written as DNA, the CDR3 is TGTGCCAGCAGCTTAGAACTAGCGGGTAACTACGAGCAGTACTTC.